These 21 T cell receptor beta chains originate from one sample sequenced in a study of OX40 agonist ivuxolimab in advanced cancers. TCRdb's copy holds only in-frame clones and misses some; the assay was immunoSEQ multiplex PCR. The sample contains roughly 45,000 clones, around 90% of which appear only once. Sample: CD4+ or CD8+ T cells sorted from blood, taken in a trial of the OX40 agonist ivuxolimab. All receptors derive from an adult with an advanced solid tumor such as melanoma, head and neck, liver or kidney cancer.

This clone occurred once. The chain links TRBV7-4 to TRBJ1-2; 10 nucleotides match TRBD1. The V gene's germline CDR1 is SGHVT and CDR2 SQSDAQ. The CDR3 is 12 amino acids. V was clipped by 9 bases and J by 6 bases; unmatched bases: 4. The CDR3 DNA is TGTGCCAGAAGACAGGGGGCGAATGGCTACACCTTC. Protein product: CARRQGANGYTF.

The genes are TRBV5-1 and TRBJ2-1; 7 positions match TRBD1. Germline lookup yields CDR1 SGHRS and CDR2 YFSETQ. The CDR3 loop spans 16 amino acids. V shed 2 bases, J shed 2 bases, and the junction held 7 bases outside the gene matches. The DNA for the CDR3 is TGCGCCAGCAGCTTCGGATGGACAGGAACCTACAATGAGCAGTTCTTC. It codes for CASSFGWTGTYNEQFF.

The chain is built from TRBV2 and TRBJ1-2, with 11 bases identical to TRBD1. This CDR3 is built from 17 residues. V dropped 3 bases and J dropped 3; count of bases not matched to a gene: 9. Germline CDR1 SNHLY, CDR2 FYNNEI. The DNA for the CDR3 is TGTGCCAGCAGTGACCTAGGGACAGGGGGGATTGACTATGGCTACACCTTC. Protein: CASSDLGTGGIDYGYTF.

This chain links TRBV6-1 with TRBJ1-1; maybe TRBD1 (5 bases). The CDR3 spans 13 residues. V was trimmed by 7 bases and J by 1 base, leaving 10 bases between them. Germline assignment: CDR1 MNHNS and CDR2 SASEGT. The CDR3 loop reads CASKPGWNTEAFF. For the CDR3, the DNA is TGTGCCAGCAAGCCAGGGTGGAACACTGAAGCTTTCTTT.

Points on this clone: Distinct nucleotide sequences in the sample also encode this CDR3. CDR3 sequence reads: CASSLEDQPQHF. The DNA of the CDR3 is TGTGCCAGCAGCTTAGAGGATCAGCCCCAGCATTTT. The chain carries TRBV5-6 and TRBJ1-5; D not resolved. The CDR3 is 12 amino acids. Trimming left V 2 bases short and J 5 bases short, with 5 bases between. Germline loops: CDR1 SGHDT, CDR2 YYEEEE. The variable domain in full, with the rest retrieved from reference TRBV5-6 and TRBJ1-5, is DAGVTQSPTHLIKTRGQQVTLRCSPKSGHDTVSWYQQALGQGPQFIFQYYEEEERQRGNFPDRFSGHQFPNYSSELNVNALLLGDSALYLCASSLEDQPQHFGDGTRLSIL.

The V and J genes are TRBV6-5 and TRBJ1-1; the match to TRBD1 covers 11 bases. This CDR3 region has 14 residues. With 5 bases clipped from V and 4 bases from J, the junction kept 3 bases outside the gene matches. Looked up from germline, CDR1 is MNHEY and CDR2 is SVGAGI. CDR3 residues: CASSPGTGGTEAFF. Written as DNA, the CDR3 is TGTGCCAGCAGTCCCGGGACAGGGGGCACTGAAGCTTTCTTT.

This chain links TRBV27 with TRBJ1-6, with a possible D match to TRBD1 (5 bases). The CDR3 has 16 residues. Looked up from germline, CDR1 is MNHEY and CDR2 is SMNVEV (reference sequence). Between the trimmed V and J ends, which lost 0 bases and 10 bases, there was a span of 16 bases. CDR3 in DNA: TGTGCCAGCAGTTTATCCCAATGGGCAGGGAGGTCACCCCTCCACTTT. Amino acid sequence: CASSLSQWAGRSPLHF.

Here the CDR3 reads CASDITPSTEAFF. CDR3 bases: TGTGCTAGTGACATTACCCCGAGCACTGAAGCTTTCTTT. This chain uses TRBV12-5 with TRBJ1-1; D unclear. The length of the CDR3 is 13 residues. Germline CDR1 reads LGHNT; CDR2 reads FRNRAP. Trimming shortened V by 7 bases and J by 4 bases, and 13 bases separated the two germline ends.

This sequence joins TRBV15 and TRBJ1-3; D not resolved. This CDR3 has 16 residues. The V end was cut by 5 bases, the J end by 4 bases, with 18 bases between. Per the germline V gene, CDR1 is LNHNV and CDR2 is YYDKDF (reference sequence). CDR3 protein: CATSETGSASGNTIYF. The CDR3 DNA reads TGTGCCACCAGCGAAACGGGATCAGCAAGCGGAAACACCATATATTTT. Together with reference TRBV15 and TRBJ1-3, the CDR3 gives the full variable domain: DAMVIQNPRYQVTQFGKPVTLSCSQTLNHNVMYWYQQKSSQAPKLLFHYYDKDFNNEADTPDNFQSRRPNTSFCFLDIRSPGLGDTAMYLCATSETGSASGNTIYFGEGSWLTVV.

The chain is built from TRBV2 and TRBJ2-5; TRBD2 matches at 8 bases. V shed 6 bases and J 5 bases; nucleotides not matched to a gene: 17. The V gene's germline CDR1 is SNHLY and CDR2 FYNNEI. The CDR3 length is 17 residues. The CDR3 nucleotides read TGTGCCAGCAGCGGCTCCGTGATGGCGGGGGGTGGTGAGACCCAGTACTTC. This sequence encodes CASSGSVMAGGGETQYF.

The chain is built from TRBV10-2 and TRBJ1-1; D is unclear. Germline assignment: CDR1 WSHSY and CDR2 SAAADI. The CDR3 totals 14 residues. V lost 5 bases, J lost 4 bases, and 14 bases lay in between. The CDR3 nucleotides are TGCGCCAGCAGTCCCGTCGCCCCCAGCACTGAAGCTTTCTTT. Translated: CASSPVAPSTEAFF.

The rearrangement links TRBV19 to TRBJ1-5; D is uncertain. V was trimmed by 5 bases and J by 8 bases, leaving 13 bases between them. The germline V gene has CDR1 LNHDA and CDR2 SQIVND (reference sequence). This CDR3 region has 13 residues. As DNA, the CDR3 is TGTGCCAGTAGTTTTTCGGTCCCGGAGCCCCAGCATTTT. Amino acids: CASSFSVPEPQHF.

J is TRBJ2-1 and V is TRBV2, with 11 nucleotides matching TRBD1. The V and J ends lost 3 bases and 4 bases, in that order; junction bases with no gene match: 5. The CDR3 contains 16 residues. Germline V gene lookup returns CDR1 SNHLY and CDR2 FYNNEI. CDR3 DNA: TGTGCCAGCAGTGACCCGGGACAGGGGGGATACAATGAGCAGTTCTTC. Its protein is CASSDPGQGGYNEQFF.

The CDR3, as DNA: TGTGCCAGCAGCTTGGGGGGGACCCAGTACTTC. This translates into CASSLGGTQYF. The chain uses TRBV5-8 and TRBJ2-5; D is uncertain. The germline gives CDR1 SGHTS, CDR2 YDEGEE. The CDR3 consists of 11 residues. V gave up 0 bases and J gave up 7 bases, with 4 bases separating them.

The chain employs TRBV2 and TRBJ2-5, with a possible D match to TRBD2 (6 bases). The CDR3 is made up of 12 amino acids. Between the trimmed V and J ends, which lost 9 bases and 7 bases, there was a span of 15 bases. Looked up from germline, CDR1 is SNHLY and CDR2 is FYNNEI. DNA for the CDR3: TGTGCCAGGGACGGGTTGCGGGGGACCCAGTACTTC. Amino acid sequence: CARDGLRGTQYF.

This chain connects TRBV5-6 to TRBJ1-1; 7 positions match TRBD1. The CDR3 is made up of 14 amino acids. The germline V gene has CDR1 SGHDT and CDR2 YYEEEE. V gave up 5 bases and J gave up 5 bases; unmatched junction bases: 9. The CDR3, as DNA: TGTGCCAGCAGGCTACAGGGGCTTTTGACTGAAGCTTTCTTT. This gives the protein CASRLQGLLTEAFF.

The chain is built from TRBV7-6 and TRBJ1-6, with 9 bases that match TRBD1. The CDR3 length is 14 residues. Per germline, CDR1 SGHVS and CDR2 FNYEAQ. The J segment lost 5 bases and the V segment lost 5 bases, leaving 1 base of the junction unmatched. CDR3 DNA sequence: TGTGCCAGCAGCACAGGGGGCCATAATTCACCCCTCCACTTT. This encodes CASSTGGHNSPLHF.

The rearrangement uses TRBV7-9 and TRBJ2-5; TRBD2 might be the D (6 bases). Germline values: CDR1 SEHNR, CDR2 FQNEAQ (reference sequence). CDR3 length: 12 amino acids. Trimming left V 5 bases short and J 5 bases short, with 9 bases between. CDR3 DNA: TGTGCCAGCAGCCCGGGGAGGGAGACCCAGTACTTC. Amino acids: CASSPGRETQYF. The complete variable domain, with remaining parts taken from reference TRBV7-9 and TRBJ2-5, reads DTGVSQNPRHKITKRGQNVTFRCDPISEHNRLYWYRQTLGQGPEFLTYFQNEAQLEKSRLLSDRFSAERPKGSFSTLEIQRTEQGDSAMYLCASSPGRETQYFGPGTRLLVL.

The V and J genes are TRBV6-5 and TRBJ2-1; D is uncertain. Trimming shortened V by 4 bases and J by 7 bases, and 11 bases separated the two germline ends. Germline values: CDR1 MNHEY, CDR2 SVGAGI. The CDR3 is 13 amino acids. CDR3 bases: TGTGCCAGCAGTTGGACCTTGGGAAATGAGCAGTTCTTC. Protein: CASSWTLGNEQFF.

This chain joins TRBV11-2 and TRBJ2-5; D is possibly TRBD1 or TRBD2 (6 bases each). The end of the DNA is better explained by TRBJ2-7, so the J call may be wrong. Per germline, CDR1 SGHAT and CDR2 FQNNGV. The CDR3 sequence is 13 residues long. CDR3 loop: CASSEGGTHEQYF. CDR3 sequence (DNA): TGTGCCAGCAGCGAAGGGGGGACCCACGAGCAGTACTTC.

This clone was counted once. CDR3 region: CAISFGGGVVGTFF. The CDR3 coding sequence is TGTGCCATCAGTTTTGGGGGAGGCGTGGTAGGCACTTTCTTT. This rearrangement joins TRBV10-3 to TRBJ1-1, with D perhaps TRBD1 (5 bases). The V end lost 5 bases, the J end lost 12 bases, and 22 bases lay between the germline ends. Per the germline V gene, CDR1 is ENHRY and CDR2 is SYGVKD. The CDR3 is made up of 14 amino acids.